These 24 T cell receptor beta chains were sequenced from one sample in a study of response to subunit inactivated influenza vaccine. Via MiXCR, TCRdb re-called the RT-PCR reads, giving one row per CDR3 protein. The sample contains 400,000 to 650,000 distinct CDR3 sequences, more than 7% of which appear only once. This sample comprised PBMCs from blood, obtained roughly 24 months after vaccination. The source of these receptors is a man aged 45 to 70 who received an inactivated influenza vaccine.

The V call is TRBV12-3 or TRBV12-4, the J call TRBJ2-7, with TRBD1 identical over 10 bases. The CDR3 has 15 residues. The junction had 5 bases not matched to a gene; V was cut back by 1 base and J by 5 bases. The CDR3 reads CASSLGGQGVHEQYF. CDR3 DNA sequence: TGTGCCAGCAGTTTAGGCGGACAGGGGGTCCACGAGCAGTACTTC.

This clonotype has a handful of counts. This rearrangement joins TRBV5-5 to TRBJ2-1; perhaps D is TRBD1 or TRBD2 (5 bases each). Germline-derived CDR1 and CDR2 are SGHKS and YYEKEE (reference sequence). The ends were cut back, 4 bases at V and 14 bases at J, with 19 bases in the middle. The CDR3 length is 13 residues. CDR3 region: CASSPQYGGFEFF. The CDR3 DNA reads as TGTGCCAGCAGCCCGCAATATGGGGGTTTCGAGTTCTTC. Full variable domain (missing parts from reference TRBV5-5 and TRBJ2-1): DAGVTQSPTHLIKTRGQQVTLRCSPISGHKSVSWYQQVLGQGPQFIFQYYEKEERGRGNFPDRFSARQFPNYSSELNVNALLLGDSALYLCASSPQYGGFEFFGPGTRLTVL.

The rearrangement links TRBV7-2 to TRBJ2-7; 7 bases are shared with TRBD1. The junction had 7 bases not matched to a gene; V was cut back by 4 bases and J by 4 bases. The V gene's germline CDR1 is SGHTA and CDR2 FQGNSA. The CDR3 runs 14 residues. The CDR3 protein is CASSWDSVSYEQYF. Written as DNA, the CDR3 is TGTGCCAGCAGCTGGGACAGCGTGAGTTACGAGCAGTACTTC.

This clonotype was detected only a few times. The rearrangement joins TRBV30 to TRBJ2-3; 8 bases are a match to TRBD2. The ends lost 0 bases at V and 4 bases at J; junction bases unmatched: 9. The germline gives CDR1 GTSNPN, CDR2 SVGIG (reference sequence). The CDR3 consists of 16 residues. CDR3 protein: CAWSVRRSGRADTQYF. CDR3 DNA: TGTGCCTGGAGTGTGAGAAGAAGCGGGAGAGCAGATACGCAGTATTTT.

This clonotype was observed a handful of times. The rearrangement links TRBV10-3 to TRBJ1-2, with TRBD1 matching 8 bases. V trimming: 7 bases; J trimming: 6 bases; junction bases outside the gene matches: 13. This CDR3 region has 15 residues. CDR1 ENHRY and CDR2 SYGVKD come from the germline V gene. The CDR3 sequence is CAIKPSDRERDGYTF. CDR3 in DNA: TGTGCCATCAAGCCGTCGGACAGGGAGCGTGATGGCTACACCTTC.

There are a few counts of this clonotype. The chain couples TRBV11-2 to TRBJ2-7; D unresolved. V dropped 5 bases and J dropped 4 bases, with 18 bases sitting between them. Germline V gene sequence: CDR1 SGHAT, CDR2 FQNNGV. The CDR3 is made up of 15 amino acids. The CDR3 loop is CASSPLRSFRYEQYF. The CDR3 DNA follows: TGTGCCAGCAGCCCGCTCCGGTCCTTCAGGTACGAGCAGTACTTC.

This clonotype was counted many times. This rearrangement joins TRBV10-3 to TRBJ2-3; 8 nucleotides line up with TRBD1. Germline V lookup: CDR1 ENHRY, CDR2 SYGVKD. With 10 bases clipped from V and 5 bases from J, the junction kept 2 bases outside the gene matches. The CDR3 is made up of 11 amino acids. The CDR3 protein is CATTGGDTQYF. The CDR3 bases are TGTGCCACCACAGGGGGAGATACGCAGTATTTT.

The CDR3 sequence is CASSLGAGTKNIQYF. CDR3 sequence (DNA): TGTGCCAGCAGCTTAGGGGCAGGGACTAAAAACATTCAGTACTTC. V gene TRBV7-2 combines with J gene TRBJ2-4, with D perhaps matching TRBD2 (6 bases). V dropped 1 base and J dropped 4 bases, with 11 bases sitting between them. The CDR3 contains 15 residues. Germline V gene sequence: CDR1 SGHTA, CDR2 FQGNSA.

This clonotype has a count of ten or more. The chain is built from TRBV20-1 and TRBJ1-2; D unclear. CDR1 DFQATT and CDR2 SNEGSKA come from the germline V gene (reference sequence). V lost 0 bases and J 2 bases, leaving 13 bases between the germline ends. The CDR3 is made up of 15 amino acids. The chain's CDR3 is CSARDSRTVNYGYTF. The CDR3 DNA is TGCAGTGCTAGAGATAGCCGGACGGTCAACTATGGCTACACCTTC.

This clonotype was detected a few times. The J gene is TRBJ1-1, the V gene TRBV11-2, with TRBD1 matching over 10 bases. This CDR3 region has 14 residues. V shed 4 bases, J shed 6 bases, and the junction held 5 bases outside the gene matches. CDR1 is SGHAT and CDR2 is FQNNGV in the germline V gene. The CDR3: CASSSGGTGAEAFF. CDR3 nucleotides: TGTGCCAGCAGCTCTGGGGGGACAGGGGCTGAAGCTTTCTTT.

This clonotype showed up many times. The gene calls are TRBV12-3 or TRBV12-4 and TRBJ2-5; D is unclear. V was clipped by 1 base and J by 5 bases, with 8 bases between them. The CDR3 covers 13 residues. CDR3 sequence (DNA): TGTGCCAGCAGTTTAGGAATAGGGGAGACCCAGTACTTC. Amino acid sequence: CASSLGIGETQYF.

This clonotype occurred many times. The J gene is TRBJ1-2, the V gene TRBV20-1; D ambiguous. The germline gives CDR1 DFQATT, CDR2 SNEGSKA (reference sequence). The CDR3 is 14 amino acids. V lost 0 bases to trimming and J lost 4 bases, with 12 bases between them. CDR3 protein: CSARDWSGSYGYTF. As DNA, the CDR3 is TGCAGTGCTAGAGATTGGAGCGGTTCCTATGGCTACACCTTC.

The V gene is TRBV5-1, the J gene TRBJ2-1; D is undetermined. This CDR3 has 15 residues. Looked up from germline, CDR1 is SGHRS and CDR2 is YFSETQ. V lost 2 bases to trimming and J lost 0 bases, with 9 bases between them. The CDR3 sequence: CASSFFESSYNEQFF. The CDR3 DNA sequence: TGCGCCAGCAGCTTTTTTGAGAGCTCCTACAATGAGCAGTTCTTC.

V usage is TRBV3-1 and J usage is TRBJ2-1, with 7 nucleotides matching TRBD2. CDR1 is LGHDT and CDR2 is YNNKEL in the germline V gene (reference sequence). After removal of 1 base from V and 5 bases from J, the junction contained 5 bases not matched to a gene. The CDR3 totals 15 residues. Here the CDR3 DNA reads TGTGCCAGCAGCCAAGGCGCTCTAGCGGACAATGAGCAGTTCTTC. It yields the protein CASSQGALADNEQFF.

The CDR3 coding sequence is TGTGCCACCAGTGAAACAGGGACCTCTGGAAACACCATATATTTT. It is translated as CATSETGTSGNTIYF. The V gene is TRBV24-1, the J gene TRBJ1-3; D might be TRBD1 (6 bases). Trimming took off 4 bases at V and 0 bases at J, with 9 bases between the two ends. The CDR3 spans 15 residues. Per the germline V gene, CDR1 is KGHDR and CDR2 is SFDVKD.

This clonotype occurred many times. V gene TRBV7-2 combines with J gene TRBJ2-5; D is undetermined. The germline V and J ends were trimmed by 5 bases and 5 bases, with 15 bases remaining between them. This CDR3 region has 14 residues. Germline CDR1 reads SGHTA; CDR2 reads FQGNSA. CDR3 sequence (DNA): TGTGCCAGCAGCCCCCGGTATACGGTGGAGACCCAGTACTTC. This translates into CASSPRYTVETQYF.

V gene TRBV5-1 combines with J gene TRBJ2-2; 7 bases agree with TRBD2. The trim removed 4 bases at V and 4 bases at J, leaving 7 bases unmatched. There are 15 residues in the CDR3. Per the germline V gene, CDR1 is SGHRS and CDR2 is YFSETQ. DNA of the CDR3: TGCGCCAGCAGCCCAGGAGGGACTACCACCGGGGAGCTGTTTTTT. This translates into CASSPGGTTTGELFF.

The chain couples TRBV9 to TRBJ1-1; perhaps TRBD1 as D (5 bases). The CDR3 consists of 14 residues. V dropped 0 bases and J dropped 7 bases, with 13 bases sitting between them. CDR1 and CDR2 from the germline V gene are SGDLS and YYNGEE. The CDR3 spells CASSVEGQVNEAFF. The CDR3 DNA follows: TGTGCCAGCAGCGTAGAGGGGCAGGTTAATGAAGCTTTCTTT.

This clonotype appeared a few times. The rearrangement joins TRBV24-1 to TRBJ2-1; D is perhaps TRBD2 (6 bases). This CDR3 is 16 amino acids long. V lost 3 bases to trimming and J lost 0 bases, with 11 bases between them. From germline, CDR1 is KGHDR and CDR2 SFDVKD. CDR3 nucleotide sequence: TGTGCCACCAGTGATGACGGGGGTCTCTCCTACAATGAGCAGTTCTTC. Translated: CATSDDGGLSYNEQFF.

This clonotype was observed a few times. J is TRBJ2-2 and V is TRBV20-1, with 7 bases matching TRBD2. The V gene end was trimmed by 6 bases and the J gene end by 0 bases; junction bases not matched to a gene: 7. Germline CDR1 is DFQATT and CDR2 is SNEGSKA (reference sequence). CDR3 length: 15 amino acids. The chain's CDR3 is CSAHSRESNTGELFF. Here the CDR3 DNA reads TGCAGTGCCCACTCGCGGGAGTCGAACACCGGGGAGCTGTTTTTT.

Ten or more counts support this clonotype. J is TRBJ1-1 and V is TRBV11-2; D is unclear. The CDR3 covers 12 residues. Germline V gene sequence: CDR1 SGHAT, CDR2 FQNNGV. Between the trimmed V and J ends, which lost 2 bases and 7 bases, there was a span of 8 bases. CDR3 loop: CASSLTEHEAFF. DNA for the CDR3: TGTGCCAGCAGCTTAACGGAACATGAAGCTTTCTTT.

This clonotype appeared a few times. The chain carries TRBV6-2 or TRBV6-3 and TRBJ1-5, with D tentatively TRBD1 (5 bases). CDR3 size: 16 residues. CDR1 and CDR2 from the germline V gene are MNHEY and SVGEGT. Trimming pared 6 bases from V and 1 base from J, leaving 16 bases between. CDR3 amino acids: CASRTERGASNQPQHF. Here the CDR3 DNA reads TGTGCCAGCAGAACCGAGAGGGGTGCAAGCAATCAGCCCCAGCATTTT.

The sample holds a few counts of this clonotype. This chain joins TRBV29-1 and TRBJ2-7; a possible D gene is TRBD2 (5 bases). With 7 bases removed from V and 0 bases from J, the gap between germline ends came to 16 bases. Germline loops: CDR1 SQVTM, CDR2 ANQGSEA. The CDR3 has 14 amino acids. As DNA, the CDR3 is TGCAGCGCTCGAGATCGGGATTACTCCTACGAGCAGTACTTC. It encodes CSARDRDYSYEQYF.

This clonotype was detected ten times or more. The genes are TRBV6-6 and TRBJ1-5; TRBD1 matches 7 bases. This CDR3 contains 13 residues. The germline CDR1 and CDR2 sequences are MNHNY and SVGAGI (reference sequence). Unmatched junction bases numbered 5, after V lost 6 bases and J lost 6 bases. The CDR3 reads CASRHDRAQPQHF. The CDR3 coding sequence is TGTGCCAGCAGACACGACAGGGCTCAGCCCCAGCATTTT.